Each of the 12 T cell receptor beta chains below was sequenced from the same sample in a study of blood T cell repertoires in COVID-19. Sequencing was performed with immunoSEQ multiplex PCR; in TCRdb, only in-frame clones are kept and a portion is missing. The sample has around 140,000 clones, roughly four fifths seen once. Sequencing was carried out using peripheral blood. The receptors were gathered from a woman older than 75 with active or convalescent COVID-19.

V usage is TRBV4-3 and J usage is TRBJ1-1; the match to TRBD1 covers 7 bases. The ends lost 0 bases at V and 3 bases at J; junction bases unmatched: 7. Germline V gene lookup returns CDR1 LGHNA and CDR2 YSLEER. The CDR3 totals 16 residues. For the CDR3, the DNA is TGCGCCAGCAGCCAAGATCTAGGGGGCTGGGACACTGAAGCTTTCTTT. Residues: CASSQDLGGWDTEAFF.

This chain joins TRBV6-5 and TRBJ1-1, with TRBD1 matching 8 bases. This CDR3 has 15 residues. Germline CDR1 is MNHEY and CDR2 is SVGAGI. The V segment lost 5 bases and the J segment 0 bases; nucleotides outside the gene matches: 5. This CDR3 reads CASSRGQVMNTEAFF. The CDR3 DNA reads TGTGCCAGCAGTAGGGGACAGGTAATGAACACTGAAGCTTTCTTT.

The chain uses TRBV2 and TRBJ1-6, with 8 bases aligning to TRBD1. Germline V gene data show CDR1 as SNHLY and CDR2 as FYNNEI. V was clipped by 8 bases and J by 7 bases; unmatched bases: 13. The CDR3 covers 16 residues. The CDR3 sequence is CASLQGAREGNSPLHF. Written as DNA, the CDR3 is TGTGCCAGCCTTCAGGGGGCCCGTGAAGGAAATTCACCCCTCCACTTT.

The chain links TRBV23-1 to TRBJ1-5, with D tentatively TRBD1 (5 bases). TRBV23-1 is assigned to the ORF class and has an uncertain function. Trimming stripped 6 bases from V and 7 bases from J, with 16 bases between. This CDR3 contains 14 residues. This CDR3 is CASRPGVSEQPQHF. The CDR3 nucleotides read TGCGCCAGCAGGCCGGGGGTGTCAGAACAGCCCCAGCATTTT.

The chain uses TRBV5-1 and TRBJ2-1, with a tentative D call TRBD1 (5 bases). The CDR3 is 14 residues long. Trimming stripped 5 bases from V and 6 bases from J, with 15 bases between. Germline assignment: CDR1 SGHRS and CDR2 YFSETQ. DNA for the CDR3: TGCGCCAGCAGGCCGGGCAATCAGGGCAATGAGCAGTTCTTC. Translation: CASRPGNQGNEQFF.

The gene calls are TRBV7-2 and TRBJ2-3; D is perhaps TRBD1 (6 bases). Trimming removed 1 base at V and 5 bases at J, with 7 bases between. The CDR3 is 13 amino acids. The germline gives CDR1 SGHTA, CDR2 FQGNSA. The CDR3: CASSLDREDTQYF. DNA for the CDR3: TGTGCCAGCAGCTTAGACAGGGAAGATACGCAGTATTTT. Filled out from reference TRBV7-2 and TRBJ2-3, the complete variable domain reads GAGVSQSPSNKVTEKGKDVELRCDPISGHTALYWYRQSLGQGLEFLIYFQGNSAPDKSGLPSDRFSAERTGGSVSTLTIQRTQQEDSAVYLCASSLDREDTQYFGPGTRLTVL.

The chain has TRBV18 and TRBJ1-1; D is possibly TRBD1 (5 bases). This CDR3 is 14 amino acids long. V was pared by 3 bases and J by 1 base, with 9 bases between. In germline, CDR1 is KGHSH, CDR2 LQKENI. The chain's CDR3 is CASSPDISNTEAFF. For the CDR3, the DNA is TGTGCCAGCTCACCGGACATCTCGAACACTGAAGCTTTCTTT.

There are a few counts of this clone. The V gene is TRBV5-4, the J gene TRBJ1-2; 9 positions agree with TRBD1. The CDR3 is made up of 14 amino acids. In germline, CDR1 is SGHNT, CDR2 YYREEE (reference sequence). V lost 5 bases and J lost 6; bases outside the gene matches: 8. The CDR3 here is CASRSTGQGDGYTF. CDR3 coding DNA: TGTGCCAGCAGATCCACGGGACAGGGAGATGGCTACACCTTC.

The chain's CDR3 is CASSLGQGGLGEQYF. CDR3 in DNA: TGCGCCAGCAGCTTGGGACAGGGGGGTCTCGGCGAGCAGTACTTC. The chain couples TRBV5-1 to TRBJ2-7; 9 bases align to TRBD1. V lost 0 bases to trimming and J lost 6 bases; unmatched junction nucleotides: 7. Germline values: CDR1 SGHRS, CDR2 YFSETQ. The CDR3 has 15 residues.

The chain carries TRBV2 and TRBJ2-2, with D unclear. Germline assignment: CDR1 SNHLY and CDR2 FYNNEI. With 3 bases removed from V and 6 bases from J, the gap between germline ends came to 8 bases. The CDR3 runs to 13 residues. The CDR3 region has the DNA TGTGCCAGCAGTGATCGGGTGGCCGGGGAGCTGTTTTTT. Protein product: CASSDRVAGELFF.

V usage is TRBV4-3 and J usage is TRBJ2-1; D unresolved. The CDR3 has 14 residues. CDR1 and CDR2 (germline): LGHNA, YSLEER. V was clipped by 0 bases and J by 7 bases, with 10 bases between them. The chain's CDR3 is CASSQEVHRNEQFF. The DNA for the CDR3 is TGCGCCAGCAGCCAAGAGGTTCACAGAAATGAGCAGTTCTTC.

The chain links TRBV7-9 to TRBJ2-3; weak D call: TRBD1 (7 bases). The CDR3 totals 14 residues. V was pared by 5 bases and J by 4 bases, with 13 bases between. Per the germline V gene, CDR1 is SEHNR and CDR2 is FQNEAQ (reference sequence). CDR3: CASSPGGSADTQYF. In DNA, the CDR3 is TGTGCCAGCAGCCCAGGGGGGTCGGCAGATACGCAGTATTTT.